These 7 T cell receptor beta chains were all obtained from the same sample, sequenced in a study of CD8+CD57+ T cells in acquired aplastic anemia. For CDR3 and TCR beta VDJ profiling, genomic DNA was the template used. One entry per CDR3 protein, called by TCRdb with MiXCR from the reads. The table includes approximately 150,000 distinct CDR3 sequences, over 70% detected once. Patients included in sequencing had previously demonstrated CD8+CD57+ cell expansion by flow cytometry. The specimen was sorted CD4+, CD8+, or CD8+CD57+ T cells (not recorded which) from PBMCs. The receptors come from a human donor with aplastic anemia.

The CDR3 nucleotides read TGTGCCAGCAGCTTATCTAGGGACAGGGGTTCCGAGCAGTACTTC. It translates to CASSLSRDRGSEQYF. V is TRBV7-6 and J is TRBJ2-7; 10 nucleotides agree with TRBD1. CDR1 SGHVS and CDR2 FNYEAQ come from the germline V gene. The CDR3 consists of 15 residues. With V trimmed by 2 bases and J by 6 bases, 7 bases remained unmatched.

This clonotype was observed at least ten times. The chain couples TRBV6-4 to TRBJ1-4; maybe TRBD1 (5 bases). The V gene's germline CDR1 is MRHNA and CDR2 SNTAGT. Deletions cut 3 bases from V and 7 bases from J, with 9 bases between. The CDR3 has 13 residues. CDR3 in amino acids: CASSEGEGEKLFF. CDR3 coding DNA: TGTGCCAGCAGTGAGGGGGAAGGTGAAAAACTGTTTTTT.

This clonotype appeared a few times. The CDR3 protein is CASSVADQSYEQYF. CDR3 sequence (DNA): TGCGCCAGCAGCGTAGCGGACCAGTCCTACGAGCAGTACTTC. The chain has TRBV10-1 and TRBJ2-7; tentatively, D is TRBD2 (6 bases). In germline, CDR1 is WNHNN, CDR2 SYGVQD (reference sequence). The CDR3 loop spans 14 amino acids. The germline V and J ends were trimmed by 6 bases and 1 base, with 13 bases remaining between them.

V gene TRBV20-1 combines with J gene TRBJ2-7; 9 nucleotides agree with TRBD1. The germline CDR1 and CDR2 sequences are DFQATT and SNEGSKA (reference sequence). This CDR3 is built from 14 residues. Losses at the gene ends were 1 base for V and 6 bases for J; bases not matched to a gene: 7. CDR3 protein: CSARGDRETSEQYF. DNA for the CDR3: TGCAGTGCTAGAGGGGACAGGGAGACGAGCGAGCAGTACTTC.

The chain recombines TRBV5-1 with TRBJ2-1, with D possibly being TRBD1 (5 bases). Germline V gene lookup returns CDR1 SGHRS and CDR2 YFSETQ. V gave up 5 bases and J gave up 0 bases, with 9 bases separating them. The length of the CDR3 is 14 residues. CDR3 nucleotide sequence: TGCGCCAGCAGGGACAAGAGCTCCTACAATGAGCAGTTCTTC. It specifies CASRDKSSYNEQFF.

The chain carries TRBV7-9 and TRBJ2-7, with D unresolved. The germline V gene encodes CDR1 SEHNR and CDR2 FQNEAQ (reference sequence). This CDR3 is 11 amino acids long. Trimming took 4 bases from V and 4 from J, leaving 5 bases between them. DNA for the CDR3: TGTGCCAGCAGCTCCCAATACGAGCAGTACTTC. Its protein is CASSSQYEQYF.

This chain joins TRBV24-1 and TRBJ1-5; no reliable D call. V was pared by 2 bases and J by 4 bases, with 2 bases between. CDR1 is KGHDR and CDR2 is SFDVKD in the germline V gene. CDR3 length equals 12 residues. The CDR3 is CATSDSNQPQHF. The CDR3 DNA follows: TGTGCCACCAGTGATTCAAATCAGCCCCAGCATTTT.